Listed below are T cell receptor beta chains from one sample, sequenced in a study of identical twins. Each CDR3 protein gets one entry after TCRdb re-called the 5' RACE reads with MiXCR. The data contain over 500,000 distinct CDR3 sequences, under 25% of them singletons. The same specimen was also included in a second study, on T cells expressing NK-cell markers.

The sequenced sample was CD4+ T cells sorted from blood. The receptor source for this set is a woman between 18 and 29 years old in good health. Both conserved end residues are part of each CDR3. Fields, in order: J gene, clone size, V gene, D gene, CDR3 protein, CDR3 DNA. The D gene is left open where the match is weak. The size field is filled for only some rows; it gives once, few, many or a size class.

J: TRBJ1-5; size: -; V: TRBV20-1; D: -; CDR3: CSAGRGIGSNQPQHF; DNA: TGCAGTGCCGGGAGAGGGATAGGGTCGAATCAGCCCCAGCATTTT
J: TRBJ2-1; size: few; V: TRBV3-1; D: -; CDR3: CASSPAANYNEQFF; DNA: TGTGCCAGCAGCCCGGCGGCTAACTACAATGAGCAGTTCTTC
J: TRBJ2-3; size: -; V: TRBV10-1; D: TRBD1; CDR3: CASSETGGTDTQYF; DNA: TGCGCCAGCAGTGAGACAGGGGGCACAGATACGCAGTATTTT
J: TRBJ1-5; size: few; V: TRBV9; D: -; CDR3: CASSVDLNQPQHF; DNA: TGTGCCAGCAGCGTAGACCTCAATCAGCCCCAGCATTTT
J: TRBJ2-5; size: few; V: TRBV30; D: -; CDR3: CAWSVGGKTQYF; DNA: TGTGCCTGGAGTGTCGGGGGAAAGACCCAGTACTTC
J: TRBJ2-1; size: -; V: TRBV12-3/TRBV12-4; D: TRBD2; CDR3: CASSLSGRPPYNEQFF; DNA: TGTGCCAGCAGTTTAAGCGGGAGGCCGCCTTACAATGAGCAGTTCTTC
J: TRBJ2-4; size: -; V: TRBV5-1; D: -; CDR3: CASRPSGTQQNIQYF; DNA: TGCGCCAGCAGACCGTCCGGGACCCAGCAAAACATTCAGTACTTC
J: TRBJ2-7; size: few; V: TRBV29-1; D: TRBD1; CDR3: CSVLRDRDYEQYF; DNA: TGCAGCGTCCTTAGGGACAGGGACTACGAGCAGTACTTC
J: TRBJ1-2; size: -; V: TRBV5-1; D: TRBD1; CDR3: CASSFGGGDGYTF; DNA: TGCGCCAGCAGCTTTGGAGGGGGCGATGGCTACACCTTC
J: TRBJ1-4; size: -; V: TRBV5-4; D: -; CDR3: CASSFGSAQRGEKLFF; DNA: TGTGCCAGCAGCTTCGGTTCAGCTCAAAGGGGTGAAAAACTGTTTTTT
J: TRBJ1-2; size: few; V: TRBV29-1; D: -; CDR3: CSVAQNYGYTF; DNA: TGCAGCGTCGCTCAGAACTATGGCTACACCTTC
J: TRBJ2-1; size: -; V: TRBV20-1; D: -; CDR3: CSAGRTANEQFF; DNA: TGCAGTGCTGGGAGGACTGCCAATGAGCAGTTCTTC
J: TRBJ1-5; size: -; V: TRBV7-2; D: TRBD1; CDR3: CASSWDRQPQHF; DNA: TGTGCCAGCAGCTGGGACAGACAGCCCCAGCATTTT
J: TRBJ2-2; size: -; V: TRBV7-8; D: TRBD1; CDR3: CANGQGPGELFF; DNA: TGTGCCAACGGACAGGGCCCCGGGGAGCTGTTTTTT
J: TRBJ2-2; size: -; V: TRBV7-8; D: TRBD2; CDR3: CASSPGLAGSNTGELFF; DNA: TGTGCCAGCAGCCCGGGACTAGCGGGGTCGAACACCGGGGAGCTGTTTTTT
J: TRBJ2-7; size: few; V: TRBV10-3; D: TRBD2; CDR3: CATTLIAGHSYEQYF; DNA: TGTGCCACCACGCTGATAGCGGGTCACTCCTACGAGCAGTACTTC
J: TRBJ1-1; size: many; V: TRBV4-3; D: -; CDR3: CASSQGEVTEAFF; DNA: TGCGCCAGCAGCCAAGGGGAGGTAACTGAAGCTTTCTTT
J: TRBJ2-1; size: -; V: TRBV5-1; D: -; CDR3: CASSLGLFGDEQFF; DNA: TGCGCCAGCAGCTTGGGACTATTTGGCGATGAGCAGTTCTTC
J: TRBJ2-1; size: -; V: TRBV12-5; D: -; CDR3: CASGLVPTRANEQFF; DNA: TGTGCTAGTGGTTTGGTACCGACAAGGGCGAATGAGCAGTTCTTC
J: TRBJ2-1; size: -; V: TRBV30; D: TRBD2; CDR3: CAWSGRLAGENNEQFF; DNA: TGTGCCTGGAGTGGAAGACTAGCGGGCGAAAACAATGAGCAGTTCTTC
J: TRBJ2-3; size: -; V: TRBV12-3/TRBV12-4; D: TRBD2; CDR3: CASSTARTSGTGDTQYF; DNA: TGTGCCAGCAGTACGGCGAGGACTAGCGGGACCGGGGATACGCAGTATTTT
J: TRBJ1-1; size: -; V: TRBV11-2; D: -; CDR3: CASSLLRNAGAEAFF; DNA: TGTGCCAGCAGCTTACTGAGAAACGCCGGGGCTGAAGCTTTCTTT
J: TRBJ2-7; size: many; V: TRBV10-3; D: TRBD1; CDR3: CAITYGQGTYEQYF; DNA: TGTGCCATCACTTACGGACAGGGAACCTACGAGCAGTACTTC
J: TRBJ2-5; size: few; V: TRBV7-2; D: TRBD2; CDR3: CASSPSGTTAETQYF; DNA: TGTGCCAGCAGCCCCAGCGGGACCACGGCCGAGACCCAGTACTTC